A single sample is the source of the 25 T cell receptor beta chains below, sequenced in a study of tumor-infiltrating lymphocytes in primary liver carcinoma. With a constant-region primer, TCR beta cDNA was made from approximately 520 ng of total RNA. Each TCR beta library was derived from three nested multiplex PCR rounds that employed slightly modified ARM-PCR. The opening two PCR rounds, ten to eleven cycles each, paired TRBV1-TRBV30 forward primers with a C-beta reverse primer. Each CDR3 protein is one row after TCRdb ran MiXCR on the multiplex PCR reads. The table lists about 43,000 distinct CDR3 sequences, about three quarters of them singletons. Co-extraction of RNA and DNA was performed on roughly 20-31 mg of unsorted bulk tissue. The specimen sequenced was liver tumor tissue from sampling region 2. Subset of the sample: tumor region T2, inferior pole. The receptors were gathered from a man in his forties or fifties with primary liver carcinoma and hepatitis B virus infection.

As regards this clonotype: The junction does not match germline at one end; this may be a read error. This rearrangement joins TRBV6-6 to TRBJ2-7, with TRBD1 matching 7 bases. The J call could be wrong; TRBJ2-1 is a better fit for the DNA end. The CDR3 sequence is 13 residues long. Germline V lookup: CDR1 MNHNY, CDR2 SVGAGI (reference sequence). Written as DNA, the CDR3 is TGTACCAGCAGTTTACAGGGGACGTACGAGCAGTTCTTC. Its protein is CTSSLQGTYEQFF.

The rearrangement links TRBV6-6 to TRBJ2-3, with TRBD1 matching over 7 bases. V lost 9 bases and J lost 2; bases outside the gene matches: 14. Germline loops: CDR1 MNHNY, CDR2 SVGAGI (reference sequence). CDR3 size: 16 residues. CDR3 region: CASYSPGQAYTDTQYF. DNA of the CDR3: TGTGCCAGTTATTCTCCCGGACAGGCGTACACAGATACGCAGTATTTT.

As regards this clonotype: Because it lacks the conserved phenylalanine or tryptophan at the end, this CDR3 is likely a read error. This chain joins TRBV12-3 or TRBV12-4 and TRBJ2-1; no firm D call. The CDR3 covers 14 residues. The CDR3 spells CASSFEYTYNEQFL. In nucleotides, the CDR3 is TGCGCCAGCAGTTTTGAGTATACCTACAATGAGCAGTTCTTA.

This chain links TRBV7-8 with TRBJ2-3; the D call may be TRBD1 or TRBD2 (6 bases each). The CDR3 loop spans 16 amino acids. Germline CDR1 reads SGHVS; CDR2 reads FQNEAQ. V was clipped by 4 bases and J by 12 bases, with 26 bases between them. The CDR3 DNA is TGTGCCAGCAGCTCAACAGAGGGGGGATATTCGGATGCACAGTATTTT. Amino acids: CASSSTEGGYSDAQYF.

The chain combines TRBV20-1 with TRBJ2-1; 8 nucleotides agree with TRBD2. This CDR3 is 13 amino acids long. Germline CDR1 and CDR2: DFQATT and SNEGSKA (reference sequence). Trimming removed 7 bases from V and 10 bases from J; junction bases left unmatched: 12. As DNA, the CDR3 is TGCAGTGGTCCAGCCCTTAGCGGGGTAGAGCAGTTCTTC. This translates into CSGPALSGVEQFF.

This sequence joins TRBV4-1 and TRBJ2-5; D is perhaps TRBD1 or TRBD2 (5 bases each). The V and J ends lost 4 bases and 2 bases respectively, with 14 bases between them. The length of the CDR3 is 15 residues. Germline assignment: CDR1 MGHRA and CDR2 YSYEKL. CDR3 DNA: TGCGCCAGCAGCCCACTTCCGGGACGGCAAGAGACCCAGTACTTC. Encoded protein: CASSPLPGRQETQYF.

This clonotype was recorded at least ten times. The rearrangement uses TRBV20-1 and TRBJ1-1; a weak D match, TRBD1 (5 bases). Per the germline V gene, CDR1 is DFQATT and CDR2 is SNEGSKA (reference sequence). The CDR3 sequence is 15 residues long. Trimming stripped 3 bases from V and 0 bases from J, with 14 bases between. CDR3 coding DNA: TGCAGTGCTAGGCGGGGACTCACCGTGAACACTGAAGCTTTCTTT. Protein product: CSARRGLTVNTEAFF.

On this clonotype itself: A read error is possible here, since a much larger clone lies one base away. The CDR3 does not end in the conserved phenylalanine or tryptophan, so this is likely a read error. This sequence joins TRBV7-3 and TRBJ2-3; TRBD1 aligns across 8 bases. From germline, CDR1 is SGHTA and CDR2 FQGTGA. With 5 bases clipped from V and 6 bases from J, the junction kept 10 bases outside the gene matches. The CDR3 is 15 residues long. The CDR3 spells CASSQGQGFPDTQYS. The CDR3 DNA sequence: TGTGCCAGCAGCCAAGGACAGGGTTTTCCCGATACGCAGTATTCT.

A word on this clonotype: The junction does not match germline at one end; this may be a read error. The chain uses TRBV28 and TRBJ2-3; 9 nucleotides agree with TRBD1. The CDR3 has 15 residues. In germline, CDR1 is MDHEN, CDR2 SYDVKM. In DNA form, the CDR3 reads TGTGCCAGCAGTTTTCCGGGACAGGGACCAGATACGCACTATTTT. Protein sequence: CASSFPGQGPDTHYF.

This clonotype was counted at least ten times. The genes are TRBV7-9 and TRBJ2-7, with 10 nucleotides matching TRBD1. Germline V gene sequence: CDR1 SEHNR, CDR2 FQNEAQ (reference sequence). The trim removed 5 bases at V and 5 bases at J, leaving 6 bases unmatched. There are 14 residues in the CDR3. CDR3 bases: TGTGCCAGCAGCCCGGGGACAGGGGCCCACGAGCAGTACTTC. Translated, it gives CASSPGTGAHEQYF.

A remark on this clonotype: A read error may account for a junction end that differs from germline. V is TRBV6-2 or TRBV6-3 and J is TRBJ2-7; D is perhaps TRBD2 (5 bases). The CDR3 has 15 residues. The germline V gene encodes CDR1 MNHEY and CDR2 SVGEGT. CDR3 in DNA: TGTGCCAGCACAAAACTAGTGGGGAGCTCCTACGAGCAATACTTC. It is translated as CASTKLVGSSYEQYF.

About this clonotype: A read error may account for a junction end that differs from germline. The chain carries TRBV11-3 and TRBJ2-1, with D possibly being TRBD1 (5 bases). The V gene's germline CDR1 is SGHNT and CDR2 YENEEA. This CDR3 spans 14 amino acids. CDR3 in DNA: TGTGTCAGCAGCTTAGGGGTCAGCAACGATGAGCAATTCTTC. It codes for CVSSLGVSNDEQFF.

This clonotype is medium-sized within its sample. This chain joins TRBV4-3 and TRBJ2-7, with 10 bases fitting TRBD1. Unmatched junction bases numbered 5, after V lost 5 bases and J lost 1 base. Germline V gene lookup returns CDR1 LGHNA and CDR2 YSLEER. The CDR3 length is 15 residues. CDR3 nucleotide sequence: TGCGCCAGCAGCTTCGGGACAGGGGAGTCCTACGAGCAGTACTTC. Translation: CASSFGTGESYEQYF.

With regard to this clonotype: The junction shows a germline mismatch at one end, possibly a read error. The chain combines TRBV5-1 with TRBJ2-5; D uncertain. The germline gives CDR1 SGHRS, CDR2 YFSETQ. CDR3 size: 14 residues. CDR3 sequence: CACSLEPGMETQYF. DNA for the CDR3: TGCGCCTGCAGCTTGGAACCAGGTATGGAGACCCAGTACTTC.

Of note for this clonotype: The junction departs from germline at one end; a sequencing error may be responsible. The chain recombines TRBV30 with TRBJ1-1; D uncertain. The CDR3 consists of 13 residues. Germline lookup yields CDR1 GTSNPN and CDR2 SVGIG (reference sequence). DNA of the CDR3: TGTGCCTGGATTGTAAGACCGGCCACTGAAGCTCTCTTT. Residues: CAWIVRPATEALF.

Notes on this clonotype: The CDR3 carries no conserved terminal phenylalanine or tryptophan, so it likely arises from a read error. The chain employs TRBV6-6 and TRBJ1-2; D is unresolved. V lost 7 bases to trimming and J lost 5 bases, with 20 bases between them. The CDR3 runs 15 residues. Germline V CDR1 and CDR2: MNHNY, SVGAGI (reference sequence). The chain's CDR3 is CASNRGMGIQYGYTI. In nucleotides, the CDR3 is TGTGCCAGCAATCGTGGAATGGGCATTCAGTATGGCTACACCATC.

This clonotype has just a few counts. One junction end disagrees with the germline gene, perhaps due to a read error. This rearrangement joins TRBV6-1 to TRBJ2-4, with a weak D call TRBD2 (6 bases). The CDR3 is made up of 15 amino acids. CDR1 is MNHNS, CDR2 SASEGT, per germline. The CDR3 protein is CTSSDAGIANNIQYF. CDR3 sequence (DNA): TGTACCAGCAGTGACGCGGGGATAGCCAATAACATTCAGTACTTC.

The chain has TRBV11-2 and TRBJ2-5, with D possibly TRBD2 on 6 matching bases. The DNA matches TRBJ2-1 better at its end, which makes the J call doubtful. Germline lookup yields CDR1 SGHAT and CDR2 FQNNGV. This CDR3 comprises 17 residues. The CDR3 loop is CASSLYPRVAAQEIQFF. CDR3 in DNA: TGTGCCAGCAGCTTATACCCGAGGGTAGCGGCACAAGAGATCCAGTTCTTC.

About this clonotype itself: A much larger clone sits a single nucleotide away, making a read error possible. The genes are TRBV19 and TRBJ1-5, with 8 positions matching TRBD1. The J call is doubtful: the DNA matches TRBJ2-3 better. Germline V gene lookup returns CDR1 LNHDA and CDR2 SQIVND (reference sequence). The CDR3 sequence is 15 residues long. This CDR3 reads CASRPGTGSNQPQYF. CDR3 nucleotides: TGTGCCAGTAGACCTGGGACAGGCAGCAATCAGCCCCAGTATTTT.

A remark on this clonotype: Germline is not matched at one junction end, which may reflect a read error. The chain employs TRBV6-5 and TRBJ2-7; no reliable D call. CDR3 length: 12 residues. Looked up from germline, CDR1 is MNHEY and CDR2 is SVGAGI. For the CDR3, the DNA is TGTACCAGCAAGTTACCGACCTACGAGCAGTACTTC. Residues: CTSKLPTYEQYF.

The table lists this clonotype with a few counts. The final CDR3 position lacks the conserved phenylalanine or tryptophan, pointing to a likely read error. It is unclear where the CDR3 begins or ends on the DNA, so no DNA is shown, and the CDR3 is as TCRdb lists it. The chain has TRBV4-1 and TRBJ1-2; the table's TRBD1 call for D was not verified on the DNA. Germline V gene sequence: CDR1 MGHRA, CDR2 YSYEKL. The CDR3 numbers 12 amino acids, ends counted. CDR3 loop: CASSQSGDGYTS.

As for this clonotype: At one boundary the junction diverges from the germline segment, which might be a read error. V usage is TRBV28 and J usage is TRBJ2-1; the match to TRBD2 covers 14 bases. Germline CDR1 and CDR2: MDHEN and SYDVKM. This CDR3 is built from 20 residues. As DNA, the CDR3 is TGTGCCAGCAGGCGGGTCGGGGGACTAGCGGGAGATAAAAGGTTATATGAGCTGTTCTTC. Translating gives CASRRVGGLAGDKRLYELFF.

The rearrangement joins TRBV11-3 to TRBJ2-1; no firm D call. Germline-derived CDR1 and CDR2 are SGHNT and YENEEA. The V end lost 1 base, the J end lost 7 bases, and 11 bases lay between the germline ends. The CDR3 has 14 residues. The CDR3, as DNA: TGTGCCAGCAGCTTAGGCGTTACGAATAATGAGCAGTTCTTC. Protein: CASSLGVTNNEQFF.

The chain links TRBV5-1 to TRBJ1-3; D is undetermined. Germline V CDR1 and CDR2: SGHRS, YFSETQ. This CDR3 has 16 residues. CDR3 bases: TGCGCGAGCTGCTTGGACGGGCAGAACCCTGGAAACACCATATATTTT. This gives the protein CASCLDGQNPGNTIYF.

Note on this clonotype: The CDR3 does not close with the conserved phenylalanine or tryptophan, likely indicating a read error. This chain joins TRBV11-2 and TRBJ2-4; D is uncertain. Germline-derived CDR1 and CDR2 are SGHAT and FQNNGV. The CDR3 consists of 15 residues. In DNA, the CDR3 is TGTGCCAGCATCACTTCGGCGGTAGCCAAAAACAATCAGTACCTC. This encodes CASITSAVAKNNQYL.